Listed here are 29 T cell receptor beta chains from one sample, sequenced in a study of cytomegalovirus exposure and HLA in healthy donors. Clones were read by immunoSEQ multiplex PCR, and TCRdb kept only the in-frame ones, dropping some. In the table there are 80,000 to 100,000 clones, 70% to 90% of which are singletons. The material sequenced was PBMCs. The receptors were gathered from a woman in her twenties or thirties in good health and CMV-seronegative.

The rearrangement links TRBV6-5 to TRBJ1-4; D is ambiguous. The germline V gene has CDR1 MNHEY and CDR2 SVGAGI. The germline V and J ends were trimmed by 5 bases and 3 bases, with 13 bases remaining between them. The length of the CDR3 is 15 residues. CDR3 residues: CASSTSWRANEKLFF. CDR3 bases: TGTGCCAGCAGTACCTCGTGGAGGGCTAATGAAAAACTGTTTTTT.

This chain connects TRBV27 to TRBJ1-1; D is possibly TRBD1 (6 bases). This CDR3 spans 13 amino acids. In germline, CDR1 is MNHEY, CDR2 SMNVEV (reference sequence). V lost 8 bases, J lost 4 bases, and 14 bases lay in between. The CDR3, as DNA: TGTGCCAGCTCACAACAGGGAAGCACTGAAGCTTTCTTT. This codes for CASSQQGSTEAFF.

V usage is TRBV7-2 and J usage is TRBJ2-7, with 8 bases lining up with TRBD2. Germline V gives CDR1 SGHTA, CDR2 FQGNSA. This CDR3 comprises 16 residues. J was trimmed by 0 bases and V by 5 bases; bases with no gene match: 9. The CDR3 DNA sequence: TGTGCCAGCAGCCCGATGGGCGGGGGGAGCTCCTACGAGCAGTACTTC. This sequence encodes CASSPMGGGSSYEQYF.

The chain combines TRBV2 with TRBJ2-1; possible D gene TRBD2, 5 bases. The CDR3 contains 13 residues. Trimming took off 8 bases at V and 7 bases at J, with 15 bases between the two ends. Germline V gives CDR1 SNHLY, CDR2 FYNNEI. The CDR3 is CASVEGASNEQFF. CDR3 bases: TGTGCCAGCGTAGAGGGAGCTTCGAATGAGCAGTTCTTC.

The chain joins TRBV5-1 to TRBJ1-2; 7 bases are a match to TRBD1. Germline CDR1 reads SGHRS; CDR2 reads YFSETQ. The CDR3 extends over 14 amino acids. V was pared by 3 bases and J by 0 bases, with 2 bases of the junction left unmatched. In nucleotides, the CDR3 is TGCGCCAGCAGCTCCGGGACAGCTAACTATGGCTACACCTTC. As protein: CASSSGTANYGYTF.

V and J are TRBV6-5 and TRBJ2-7; D is ambiguous. This CDR3 contains 13 residues. CDR1 is MNHEY, CDR2 SVGAGI, per germline. Trimming removed 6 bases at V and 6 bases at J, with 15 bases between. The CDR3 nucleotides are TGTGCCAGCAGACCCATCCTAATTCCCGAGCAGTACTTC. Residues: CASRPILIPEQYF.

This chain links TRBV18 with TRBJ1-3; 8 positions match TRBD1. J lost 0 bases, V lost 2 bases, and 0 bases had no gene match. The length of the CDR3 is 15 residues. Germline lookup yields CDR1 KGHSH and CDR2 LQKENI. The CDR3 DNA follows: TGTGCCAGCTCACCAACAGGGGGCTCTGGAAACACCATATATTTT. This sequence encodes CASSPTGGSGNTIYF.

This chain joins TRBV18 and TRBJ2-7; a weak D match, TRBD1 (6 bases). V lost 3 bases and J lost 2, with 11 bases in between. The CDR3 contains 14 residues. CDR1 is KGHSH, CDR2 LQKENI, per germline. The CDR3, as DNA: TGTGCCAGCTCACCGAGACGGACAGCCTACGAGCAGTACTTC. This sequence encodes CASSPRRTAYEQYF.

This chain links TRBV18 with TRBJ2-7; a weak D match, TRBD2 (6 bases). CDR1 KGHSH and CDR2 LQKENI come from the germline V gene. Trimming left V 5 bases short and J 3 bases short, with 20 bases between. This CDR3 contains 16 residues. This CDR3 reads CASSGYLGDSFYEQYF. CDR3 DNA sequence: TGTGCCAGCTCAGGATACTTGGGGGACTCTTTCTACGAGCAGTACTTC.

The V call is TRBV2, the J call TRBJ2-3; 8 nucleotides agree with TRBD1. Germline loops: CDR1 SNHLY, CDR2 FYNNEI. After removal of 4 bases from V and 5 bases from J, the junction contained 2 bases not matched to a gene. The CDR3 is 13 amino acids. This chain's CDR3 is CASSVTGVDTQYF. The CDR3 nucleotides are TGTGCCAGCAGTGTGACAGGGGTAGATACGCAGTATTTT. The whole variable domain, remainder taken from reference TRBV2 and TRBJ2-3, is EPEVTQTPSHQVTQMGQEVILRCVPISNHLYFYWYRQILGQKVEFLVSFYNNEISEKSEIFDDQFSVERPDGSNFTLKIRSTKLEDSAMYFCASSVTGVDTQYFGPGTRLTVL.

The V and J genes are TRBV5-1 and TRBJ1-5; possibly TRBD1 for D (6 bases). Between the trimmed V and J ends, which lost 0 bases and 0 bases, there was a span of 10 bases. From germline, CDR1 is SGHRS and CDR2 YFSETQ. The CDR3 runs to 16 residues. Written as DNA, the CDR3 is TGCGCCAGCAGCTTGGAAGGACAGCCTAGCAATCAGCCCCAGCATTTT. Translation gives CASSLEGQPSNQPQHF.

CDR3 bases: TGCGCCAGCGGATCGGGGGAGTCAACTGAAGCTTTCTTT. It specifies CASGSGESTEAFF. This sequence joins TRBV5-1 and TRBJ1-1, with D perhaps matching TRBD1 (5 bases). Germline CDR1 reads SGHRS; CDR2 reads YFSETQ. The CDR3 runs to 13 residues. Trimming stripped 7 bases from V and 5 bases from J, with 15 bases between.

This chain joins TRBV7-9 and TRBJ1-2, with a weak D call TRBD1 (6 bases). The CDR3 is 16 residues long. Germline CDR1 is SEHNR and CDR2 is FQNEAQ (reference sequence). The V end lost 1 base, the J end lost 3 bases, and 15 bases lay between the germline ends. In nucleotides, the CDR3 is TGTGCCAGCAGCTTAGGCGCTGATGGGGGCGACTATGGCTACACCTTC. As protein: CASSLGADGGDYGYTF.

J is TRBJ1-2 and V is TRBV19; maybe TRBD1 (5 bases). Germline V gene lookup returns CDR1 LNHDA and CDR2 SQIVND (reference sequence). CDR3 length: 15 amino acids. Trimming shortened V by 5 bases and J by 2 bases, and 15 bases separated the two germline ends. CDR3 nucleotide sequence: TGTGCCAGTAGTGTGACCAGGGCCCCCAACTATGGCTACACCTTC. This sequence encodes CASSVTRAPNYGYTF. Full variable domain (missing parts from reference TRBV19 and TRBJ1-2): DGGITQSPKYLFRKEGQNVTLSCEQNLNHDAMYWYRQDPGQGLRLIYYSQIVNDFQKGDIAEGYSVSREKKESFPLTVTSAQKNPTAFYLCASSVTRAPNYGYTFGSGTRLTVV.

This chain connects TRBV7-3 to TRBJ2-1; 8 positions match TRBD2. The junction had 10 bases not matched to a gene; V was cut back by 3 bases and J by 9 bases. The CDR3 sequence is 15 residues long. Germline V gives CDR1 SGHTA, CDR2 FQGTGA. CDR3 in amino acids: CASSLAGGPTGEQFF. The CDR3 DNA reads as TGTGCCAGCAGCTTGGCGGGAGGCCCGACCGGTGAGCAGTTCTTC.

The V gene is TRBV7-8, the J gene TRBJ2-2, with TRBD2 as a possible D gene (6 bases). The germline V gene encodes CDR1 SGHVS and CDR2 FQNEAQ. Trimming removed 5 bases from V and 4 bases from J, with 14 bases in between. This CDR3 is built from 15 residues. Written as DNA, the CDR3 is TGTGCCAGCAGCCCTCAACGGGGGATCACCGGGGAGCTGTTTTTT. Protein: CASSPQRGITGELFF. Drawing the rest from reference TRBV7-8 and TRBJ2-2, the complete variable domain is GAGVSQSPRYKVAKRGQDVALRCDPISGHVSLFWYQQALGQGPEFLTYFQNEAQLDKSGLPSDRFFAERPEGSVSTLKIQRTQQEDSAVYLCASSPQRGITGELFFGEGSRLTVL.

The V and J genes are TRBV11-2 and TRBJ2-3, with a weak D call TRBD1 (6 bases). The germline CDR1 and CDR2 sequences are SGHAT and FQNNGV. The germline V and J ends were trimmed by 3 bases and 0 bases, with 13 bases remaining between them. CDR3 size: 16 residues. CDR3 sequence (DNA): TGTGCCAGCAGCTTGGAACAGGGAGTGAGCACAGATACGCAGTATTTT. It translates to CASSLEQGVSTDTQYF.

The chain recombines TRBV6-5 with TRBJ1-3; maybe TRBD1 (6 bases). Between the trimmed V and J ends, which lost 6 bases and 2 bases, there was a span of 14 bases. From germline, CDR1 is MNHEY and CDR2 SVGAGI. The CDR3 covers 15 residues. The CDR3 region is CASSKTGNPGNTIYF. The DNA for the CDR3 is TGTGCCAGCAGCAAAACAGGGAACCCTGGAAACACCATATATTTT.

The chain carries TRBV13 and TRBJ2-7; TRBD2 is a possible D gene (6 bases). Germline V gene sequence: CDR1 PRHDT, CDR2 FYEKMQ (reference sequence). V gave up 5 bases and J gave up 3 bases, with 23 bases separating them. CDR3 size: 17 residues. The chain's CDR3 is CASSLSSPGVRLYEQYF. CDR3 bases: TGTGCCAGCAGCCTCTCTTCTCCGGGGGTACGGCTCTACGAGCAGTACTTC.

The rearrangement uses TRBV5-1 and TRBJ2-1; D unresolved. The V gene lost 4 bases and the J gene lost 5 bases, with 10 bases spanning the gap. CDR3 length: 13 amino acids. CDR1 is SGHRS and CDR2 is YFSETQ in the germline V gene. Written as DNA, the CDR3 is TGCGCCAGCAGCCTCCCCCCCGACAATGAGCAGTTCTTC. Residues: CASSLPPDNEQFF. The full variable domain, completed using reference TRBV5-1 and TRBJ2-1, is KAGVTQTPRYLIKTRGQQVTLSCSPISGHRSVSWYQQTPGQGLQFLFEYFSETQRNKGNFPGRFSGRQFSNSRSEMNVSTLELGDSALYLCASSLPPDNEQFFGPGTRLTVL.

This chain uses TRBV7-8 with TRBJ2-4; 10 bases are a match to TRBD1. Germline V gene data show CDR1 as SGHVS and CDR2 as FQNEAQ. V lost 5 bases, J lost 1 base, and 11 bases stayed unmatched. CDR3 length: 18 residues. Written as DNA, the CDR3 is TGTGCCAGCAGCCCAAGTTTCCGGACAGGGGGGGCCAAAAACATTCAGTACTTC. Translated, it gives CASSPSFRTGGAKNIQYF.

This chain connects TRBV12-5 to TRBJ1-1; D is ambiguous. Between the trimmed V and J ends, which lost 4 bases and 6 bases, there was a span of 18 bases. This CDR3 is built from 15 residues. CDR1 is LGHNT and CDR2 is FRNRAP in the germline V gene. CDR3 amino acids: CASGSNPSGWAEAFF. The CDR3 DNA sequence: TGTGCTAGTGGTTCGAACCCTTCGGGGTGGGCTGAAGCTTTCTTT.

This clone was seen once. V and J are TRBV9 and TRBJ1-2; the match to TRBD1 covers 9 bases. Trimming cost V 3 bases and J 4 bases; bases outside gene matches: 7. The germline V gene has CDR1 SGDLS and CDR2 YYNGEE. The CDR3 contains 15 residues. In DNA, the CDR3 is TGTGCCAGCAGCGAGGCCGGGACAGGGACCTATGGCTACACCTTC. This translates into CASSEAGTGTYGYTF.

V usage is TRBV28 and J usage is TRBJ2-7; perhaps TRBD1 as D (5 bases). The germline V gene encodes CDR1 MDHEN and CDR2 SYDVKM. V was shortened by 5 bases and J by 0 bases, with 14 bases between the two germline ends. The CDR3 spans 15 residues. The CDR3 reads CASSGPGLGSYEQYF. CDR3 coding DNA: TGTGCCAGCAGTGGGCCAGGGTTGGGCTCCTACGAGCAGTACTTC.

This clone has a single count. This rearrangement joins TRBV4-2 to TRBJ2-1; D ambiguous. V was shortened by 3 bases and J by 3 bases, with 15 bases between the two germline ends. The CDR3 contains 16 residues. Germline V lookup: CDR1 LGHNA, CDR2 YNFKEQ. In DNA form, the CDR3 reads TGTGCCAGCAGCCAGACCGGGTTGTCGGACTACAATGAGCAGTTCTTC. Translated, it gives CASSQTGLSDYNEQFF.

The V call is TRBV27, the J call TRBJ2-7; D possibly corresponds to TRBD2 (9 bases). The V gene lost 6 bases and the J gene lost 3 bases, with 27 bases spanning the gap. From germline, CDR1 is MNHEY and CDR2 SMNVEV (reference sequence). CDR3 size: 18 residues. CDR3 region: CASRNRQGKVAGDYEQYF. The CDR3 DNA reads as TGTGCCAGCAGGAACCGACAGGGGAAAGTAGCGGGAGACTACGAGCAGTACTTC.

The rearrangement uses TRBV5-1 and TRBJ2-3, with TRBD2 identical over 12 bases. With V trimmed by 4 bases and J by 7 bases, 10 bases remained unmatched. Germline V gives CDR1 SGHRS, CDR2 YFSETQ. The CDR3 covers 16 residues. The CDR3 loop reads CASSPGLAGGPYTQYF. The CDR3 nucleotides read TGCGCCAGCAGCCCGGGGCTAGCGGGGGGGCCATATACGCAGTATTTT.

The V and J genes are TRBV18 and TRBJ2-3, with TRBD1 matching over 8 bases. CDR3 size: 19 residues. J was trimmed by 1 base and V by 0 bases; bases with no gene match: 12. Germline V gives CDR1 KGHSH, CDR2 LQKENI. In DNA, the CDR3 is TGTGCCAGCTCACCACCGGGCAGGGGGCTCAAGTCTGGCACAGATACGCAGTATTTT. This gives the protein CASSPPGRGLKSGTDTQYF.

The rearrangement links TRBV7-9 to TRBJ1-2; D is unclear. The germline V gene has CDR1 SEHNR and CDR2 FQNEAQ (reference sequence). This CDR3 has 13 amino acids. V lost 5 bases to trimming and J lost 5 bases, with 12 bases between them. DNA for the CDR3: TGTGCCAGCAGCCCCGGACTGATTTATGGCTACACCTTC. Translation gives CASSPGLIYGYTF.